The subject of this entry is one TCR beta chain. The antigen is not known. The record originates from a study of OX40 agonist ivuxolimab in advanced cancers. Study results and caveats: CD4+ T cells averaged fewer expanded clones than CD8+ T cells.

Assay: immunoSEQ multiplex PCR; the TCRdb copy retains only in-frame clones and omits some. The sample consists of about 80,000 clones, about nine tenths of them appearing once. The TCR sequence derives from an adult with an advanced solid tumor such as melanoma, head and neck, liver or kidney cancer. The sample here was CD4+ or CD8+ T cells sorted from blood, taken in a trial of the OX40 agonist ivuxolimab.

The CDR3: CASRTGTGVINEQFF. Here the CDR3 DNA reads TGTGCCAGCAGGACCGGGACAGGGGTTATCAATGAGCAGTTCTTC. The rearrangement links TRBV2 to TRBJ2-1, with 10 bases fitting TRBD1. The CDR3 sequence is 15 residues long. The V and J ends lost 6 bases and 6 bases, in that order; junction bases with no gene match: 8. From germline, CDR1 is SNHLY and CDR2 FYNNEI.